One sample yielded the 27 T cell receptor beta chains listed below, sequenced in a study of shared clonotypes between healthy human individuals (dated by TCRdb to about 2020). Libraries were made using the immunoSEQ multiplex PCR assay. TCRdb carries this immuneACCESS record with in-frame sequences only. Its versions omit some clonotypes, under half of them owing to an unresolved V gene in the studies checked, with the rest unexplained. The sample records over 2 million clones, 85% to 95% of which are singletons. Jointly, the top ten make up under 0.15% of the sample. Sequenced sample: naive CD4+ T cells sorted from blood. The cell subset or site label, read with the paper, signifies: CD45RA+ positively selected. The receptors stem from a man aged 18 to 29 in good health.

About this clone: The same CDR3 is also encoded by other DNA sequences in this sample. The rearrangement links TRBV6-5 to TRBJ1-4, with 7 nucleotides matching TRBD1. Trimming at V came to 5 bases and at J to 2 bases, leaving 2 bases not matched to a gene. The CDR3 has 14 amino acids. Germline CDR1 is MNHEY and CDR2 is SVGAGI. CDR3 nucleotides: TGTGCCAGCAGTCGACAGGGTACTAATGAAAAACTGTTTTTT. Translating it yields CASSRQGTNEKLFF.

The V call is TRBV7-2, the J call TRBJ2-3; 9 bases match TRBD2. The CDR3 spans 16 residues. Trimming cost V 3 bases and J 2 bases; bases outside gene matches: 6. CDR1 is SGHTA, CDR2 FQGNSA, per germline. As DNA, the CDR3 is TGTGCCAGCAGCTTTTTTGGGACTAGCCCCACAGATACGCAGTATTTT. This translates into CASSFFGTSPTDTQYF.

CDR3: CASSPPTGTGSGEQYF. The CDR3, as DNA: TGCGCCAGCAGCCCCCCGACTGGGACAGGTTCGGGCGAGCAGTACTTC. The chain combines TRBV5-1 with TRBJ2-7, with 8 bases that match TRBD1. With 4 bases clipped from V and 6 bases from J, the junction kept 15 bases outside the gene matches. Germline V gene data show CDR1 as SGHRS and CDR2 as YFSETQ. There are 16 residues in the CDR3.

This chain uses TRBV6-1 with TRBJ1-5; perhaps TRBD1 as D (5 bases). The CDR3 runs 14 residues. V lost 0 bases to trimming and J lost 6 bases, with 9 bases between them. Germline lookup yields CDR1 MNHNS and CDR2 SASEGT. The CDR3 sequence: CASSEAQRGQPQHF. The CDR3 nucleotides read TGTGCCAGCAGTGAAGCGCAAAGGGGTCAGCCCCAGCATTTT.

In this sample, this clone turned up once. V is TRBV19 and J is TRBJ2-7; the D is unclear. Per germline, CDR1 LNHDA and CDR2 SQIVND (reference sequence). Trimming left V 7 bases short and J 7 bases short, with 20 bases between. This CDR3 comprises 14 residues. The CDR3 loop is CASKKSPAAEEQYF. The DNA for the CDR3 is TGTGCCAGTAAAAAAAGTCCGGCCGCGGAGGAGCAGTACTTC.

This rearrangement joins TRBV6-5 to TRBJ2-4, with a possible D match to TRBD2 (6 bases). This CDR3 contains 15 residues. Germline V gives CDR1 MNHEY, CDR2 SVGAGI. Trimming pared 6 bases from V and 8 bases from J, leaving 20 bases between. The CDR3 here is CASRPGPGAGYIQYF. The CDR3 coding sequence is TGTGCCAGCAGGCCCGGGCCTGGGGCGGGATACATTCAGTACTTC.

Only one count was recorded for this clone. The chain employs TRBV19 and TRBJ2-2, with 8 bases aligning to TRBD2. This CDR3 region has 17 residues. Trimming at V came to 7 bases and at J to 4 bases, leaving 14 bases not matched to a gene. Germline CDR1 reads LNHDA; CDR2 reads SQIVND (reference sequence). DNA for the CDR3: TGTGCCAGTACCCCGTGGAGCGGGAGATCCGCCACCGGGGAGCTGTTTTTT. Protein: CASTPWSGRSATGELFF.

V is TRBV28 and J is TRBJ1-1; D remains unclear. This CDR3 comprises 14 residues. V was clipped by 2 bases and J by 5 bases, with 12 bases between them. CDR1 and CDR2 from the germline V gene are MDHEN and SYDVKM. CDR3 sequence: CASSLGGLGTEAFF. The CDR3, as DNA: TGTGCCAGCAGTTTAGGCGGGTTAGGAACTGAAGCTTTCTTT. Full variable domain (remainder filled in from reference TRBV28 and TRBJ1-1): DVKVTQSSRYLVKRTGEKVFLECVQDMDHENMFWYRQDPGLGLRLIYFSYDVKMKEKGDIPEGYSVSREKKERFSLILESASTNQTSMYLCASSLGGLGTEAFFGQGTRLTVV.

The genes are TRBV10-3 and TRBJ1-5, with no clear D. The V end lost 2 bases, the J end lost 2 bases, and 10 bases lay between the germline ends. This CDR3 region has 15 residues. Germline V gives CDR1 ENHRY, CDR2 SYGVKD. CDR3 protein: CAISEGSGGNQPQHF. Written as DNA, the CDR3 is TGTGCCATCAGTGAGGGATCTGGGGGCAATCAGCCCCAGCATTTT.

The CDR3 loop is CASSYWGQETNYGYTF. The CDR3 DNA reads as TGTGCCAGCAGTTACTGGGGGCAGGAAACTAACTATGGCTACACCTTC. The chain links TRBV6-5 to TRBJ1-2; perhaps TRBD1 as D (6 bases). The V end was cut by 1 base, the J end by 0 bases, with 12 bases between. Germline CDR1 reads MNHEY; CDR2 reads SVGAGI. This CDR3 has 16 amino acids.

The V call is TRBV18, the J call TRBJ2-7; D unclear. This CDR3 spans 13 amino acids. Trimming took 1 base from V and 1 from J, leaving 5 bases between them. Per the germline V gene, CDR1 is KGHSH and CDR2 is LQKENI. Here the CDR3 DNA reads TGTGCCAGCTCACCACGGATATCCTACGAGCAGTACTTC. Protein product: CASSPRISYEQYF.

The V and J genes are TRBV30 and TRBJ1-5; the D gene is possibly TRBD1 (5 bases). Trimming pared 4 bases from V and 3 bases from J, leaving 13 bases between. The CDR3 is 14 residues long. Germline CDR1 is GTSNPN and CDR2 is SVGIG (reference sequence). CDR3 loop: CAWTGGGYNQPQHF. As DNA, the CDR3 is TGTGCCTGGACCGGGGGAGGATACAATCAGCCCCAGCATTTT.

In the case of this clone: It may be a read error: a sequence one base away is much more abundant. CDR3 region: CASTSTQDTYKQYF. CDR3 sequence (DNA): TGTGCCAGCACATCTACCCAGGACACCTACAAGCAGTACTTC. The chain has TRBV25-1 and TRBJ2-7; tentatively, D is TRBD1 (5 bases). In germline, CDR1 is MGHDK, CDR2 SYGVNS. The CDR3 totals 14 residues.

CDR3 protein: CASSDPLADYTHVTMSWQFF. DNA of the CDR3: TGTGCCAGCAGTGATCCTCTAGCGGACTACACGCACGTAACAATGAGTTGGCAGTTCTTC. V gene TRBV2 combines with J gene TRBJ2-1; 7 bases align to TRBD2. Per the germline V gene, CDR1 is SNHLY and CDR2 is FYNNEI. V lost 3 bases, J lost 12 bases, and 29 bases stayed unmatched. This CDR3 is 20 amino acids long. Using reference TRBV2 and TRBJ2-1 for the parts outside the CDR3, the full variable domain is EPEVTQTPSHQVTQMGQEVILRCVPISNHLYFYWYRQILGQKVEFLVSFYNNEISEKSEIFDDQFSVERPDGSNFTLKIRSTKLEDSAMYFCASSDPLADYTHVTMSWQFFGPGTRLTVL.

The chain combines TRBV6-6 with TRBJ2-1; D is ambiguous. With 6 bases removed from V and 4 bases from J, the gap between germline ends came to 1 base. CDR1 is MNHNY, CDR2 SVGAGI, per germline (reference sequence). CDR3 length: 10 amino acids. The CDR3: CASRYNEQFF. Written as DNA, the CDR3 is TGTGCCAGCAGGTACAATGAGCAGTTCTTC.

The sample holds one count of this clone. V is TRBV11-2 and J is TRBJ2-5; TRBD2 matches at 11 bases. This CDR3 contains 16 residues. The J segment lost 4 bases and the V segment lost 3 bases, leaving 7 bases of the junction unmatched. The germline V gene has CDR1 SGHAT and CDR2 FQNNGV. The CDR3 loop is CASSFRTSGYTETQYF. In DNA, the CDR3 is TGTGCCAGCAGCTTTCGGACTAGCGGGTATACAGAGACCCAGTACTTC. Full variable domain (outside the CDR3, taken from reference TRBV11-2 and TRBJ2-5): EAGVAQSPRYKIIEKRQSVAFWCNPISGHATLYWYQQILGQGPKLLIQFQNNGVVDDSQLPKDRFSAERLKGVDSTLKIQPAKLEDSAVYLCASSFRTSGYTETQYFGPGTRLLVL.

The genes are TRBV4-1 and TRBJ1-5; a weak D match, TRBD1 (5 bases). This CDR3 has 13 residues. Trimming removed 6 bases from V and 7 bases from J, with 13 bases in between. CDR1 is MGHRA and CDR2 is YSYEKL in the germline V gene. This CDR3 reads CASSGQGFQPQHF. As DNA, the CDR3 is TGCGCCAGCAGTGGGCAGGGATTCCAGCCCCAGCATTTT.

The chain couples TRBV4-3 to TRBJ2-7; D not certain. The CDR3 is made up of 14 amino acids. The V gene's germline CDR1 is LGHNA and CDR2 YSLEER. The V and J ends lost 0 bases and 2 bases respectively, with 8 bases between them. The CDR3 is CASSQEDGTYEQYF. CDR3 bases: TGCGCCAGCAGCCAAGAGGATGGAACCTACGAGCAGTACTTC.

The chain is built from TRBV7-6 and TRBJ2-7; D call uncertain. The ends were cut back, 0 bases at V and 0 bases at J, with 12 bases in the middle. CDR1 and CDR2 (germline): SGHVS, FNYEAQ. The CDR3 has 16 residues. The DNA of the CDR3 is TGTGCCAGCAGCTTAGCCCCCACCTCGGGCTCCTACGAGCAGTACTTC. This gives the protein CASSLAPTSGSYEQYF.

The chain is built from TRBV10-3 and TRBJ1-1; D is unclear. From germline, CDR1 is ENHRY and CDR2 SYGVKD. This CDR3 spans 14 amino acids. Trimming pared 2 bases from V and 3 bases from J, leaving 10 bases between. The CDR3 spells CAISERVPDTEAFF. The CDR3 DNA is TGTGCCATCAGTGAGAGGGTCCCAGACACTGAAGCTTTCTTT.

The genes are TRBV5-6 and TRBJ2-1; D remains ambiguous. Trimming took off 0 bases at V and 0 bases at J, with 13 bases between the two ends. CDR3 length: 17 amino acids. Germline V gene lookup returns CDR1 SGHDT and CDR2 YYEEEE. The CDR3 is CASSLEGSRSSYNEQFF. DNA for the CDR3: TGTGCCAGCAGCTTGGAGGGCTCACGGAGCTCCTACAATGAGCAGTTCTTC.

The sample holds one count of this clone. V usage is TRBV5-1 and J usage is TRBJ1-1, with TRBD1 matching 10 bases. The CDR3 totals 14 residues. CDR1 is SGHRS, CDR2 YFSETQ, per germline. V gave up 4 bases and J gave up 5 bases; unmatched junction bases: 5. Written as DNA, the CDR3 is TGCGCCAGCAGCACAGGGACAGGGGATACTGAAGCTTTCTTT. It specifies CASSTGTGDTEAFF.

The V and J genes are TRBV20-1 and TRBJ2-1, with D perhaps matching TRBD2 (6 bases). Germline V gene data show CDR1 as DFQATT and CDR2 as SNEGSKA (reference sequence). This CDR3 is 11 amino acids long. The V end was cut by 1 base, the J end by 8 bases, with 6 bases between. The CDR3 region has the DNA TGCAGTGCTAGAGGGGGGGATGAGCAGTTCTTC. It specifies CSARGGDEQFF.

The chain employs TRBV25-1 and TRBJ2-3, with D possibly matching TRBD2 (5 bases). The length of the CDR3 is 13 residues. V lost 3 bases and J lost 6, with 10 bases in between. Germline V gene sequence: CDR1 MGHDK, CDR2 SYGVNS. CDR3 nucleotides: TGTGCCAGCAGTGACTCTAGCAGGGATACGCAGTATTTT. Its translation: CASSDSSRDTQYF. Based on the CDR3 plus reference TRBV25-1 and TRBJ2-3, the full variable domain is EADIYQTPRYLVIGTGKKITLECSQTMGHDKMYWYQQDPGMELHLIHYSYGVNSTEKGDLSSESTVSRIRTEHFPLTLESARPSHTSQYLCASSDSSRDTQYFGPGTRLTVL.

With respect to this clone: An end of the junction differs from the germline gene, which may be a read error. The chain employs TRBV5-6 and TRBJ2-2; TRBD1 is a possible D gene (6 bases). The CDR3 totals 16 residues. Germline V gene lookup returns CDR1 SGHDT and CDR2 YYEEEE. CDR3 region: CASSLARPGDTGELFF. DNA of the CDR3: TGTGCCAGCAGCTTGGCGAGGCCAGGGGACACTGGGGAGCTGTTTTTT.

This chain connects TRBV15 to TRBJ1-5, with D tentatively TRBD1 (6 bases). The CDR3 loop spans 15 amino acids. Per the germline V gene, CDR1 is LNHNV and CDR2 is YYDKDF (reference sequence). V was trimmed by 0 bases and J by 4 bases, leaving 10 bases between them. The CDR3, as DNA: TGTGCCACCAGCAGAGATCAGGGGCCAAATCAGCCCCAGCATTTT. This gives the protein CATSRDQGPNQPQHF.

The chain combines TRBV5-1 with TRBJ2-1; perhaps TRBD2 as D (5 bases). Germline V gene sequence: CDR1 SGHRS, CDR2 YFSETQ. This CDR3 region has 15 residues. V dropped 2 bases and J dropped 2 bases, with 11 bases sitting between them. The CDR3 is CASSLRDTTYNEQFF. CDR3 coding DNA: TGCGCCAGCAGCTTACGGGATACAACCTACAATGAGCAGTTCTTC.